This T cell receptor (beta chain) was observed in a study of Graves' ophthalmopathy and Graves' hyperthyroidism. Study-wide results and caveats: The authors also found most expanded thyroid clonotypes above 0.001 frequency in blood.

Ophthalmopathy donors were characterized by moderate-to-severe activity, CAS of at least 3, NOSPECS of at least 4, and duration under 3 months. This CDR3 contains 14 residues. V dropped 5 bases and J dropped 8 bases, with 18 bases sitting between them. Germline loops: CDR1 SGHVS, CDR2 FQNEAQ. The authors amplified TCR beta CDR3 regions from RNA transcripts. HTBI primers primed a first-round RT-PCR, and a second-round multiplex PCR followed. TCRdb re-called the multiplex PCR reads with MiXCR, one entry per CDR3 protein. The sample holds roughly 160,000 distinct CDR3 sequences, 39% seen once. At least ten counts were recorded for this clonotype. Its cognate antigen is unknown.

This TCR came from a man aged 30 to 45 with Graves' ophthalmopathy. The chain employs TRBV7-8 and TRBJ1-2, with D possibly TRBD1 on 5 matching bases. The material sequenced was peripheral blood. CDR3 in amino acids: CASSPFTGTQGYTF. CDR3 nucleotides: TGTGCCAGCAGCCCCTTTACGGGGACGCAAGGCTACACCTTC.